This T cell receptor (beta chain) derives from a study of blood T cells in healthy people across ages. For the second PCR, which ran for about 6 to 11 cycles, a sample-barcoded 5' primer and a J-beta primer mix were used. One entry per CDR3 protein, called by TCRdb with MiXCR from the 5' RACE reads. The sample includes about 290,000 distinct CDR3 sequences, around 29% seen only once; the top ten take 25% to 30%. The CDR3 consists of 14 residues. Germline CDR1 reads SQVTM; CDR2 reads ANQGSEA. Worth noting for this clonotype: Germline is not matched at one junction end, which may reflect a read error.

The V and J genes are TRBV29-1 and TRBJ2-7, with TRBD2 identical over 14 bases. Sequencing was performed on blood. This receptor was identified in a woman aged 70 to 79 in good health. This CDR3 reads CSVFSGTSGSRVFF. CDR3 in DNA: TGCAGCGTTTTCTCCGGGACTAGCGGGAGTAGGGTGTTCTTC.